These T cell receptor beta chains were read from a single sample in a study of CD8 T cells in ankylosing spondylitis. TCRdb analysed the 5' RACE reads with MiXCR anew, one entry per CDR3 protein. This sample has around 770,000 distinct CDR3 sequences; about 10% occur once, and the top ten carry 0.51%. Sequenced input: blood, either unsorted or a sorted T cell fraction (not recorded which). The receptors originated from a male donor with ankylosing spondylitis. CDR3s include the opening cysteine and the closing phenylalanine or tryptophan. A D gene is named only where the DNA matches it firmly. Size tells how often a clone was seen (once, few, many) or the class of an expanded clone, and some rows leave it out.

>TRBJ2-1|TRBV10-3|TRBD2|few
TGTGCCATCAGTGAGTGGGGCGGACTAGCGGGGAACAATGAGCAGTTCTTC
CAISEWGGLAGNNEQFF
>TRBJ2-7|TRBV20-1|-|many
TGCAGTGCGGCTTCGGATTACGAGCAGTACTTC
CSAASDYEQYF
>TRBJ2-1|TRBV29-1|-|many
TGCAGCGTCGACTCTCCGTTCGAGCAGTTCTTC
CSVDSPFEQFF
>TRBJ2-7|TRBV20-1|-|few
TGCAGTGCTAGAGAAGGGGACAACTCCTACGAGCAGTACTTC
CSAREGDNSYEQYF
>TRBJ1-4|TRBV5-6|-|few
TGTGCCAGCAGCTTGGATCTGCAGACCAATGAAAAACTGTTTTTT
CASSLDLQTNEKLFF
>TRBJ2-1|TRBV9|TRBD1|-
TGTGCCAGCAGCGTACAAATTAGGACAGGGCGCTACTCCGGGGAGCAGTTCTTC
CASSVQIRTGRYSGEQFF
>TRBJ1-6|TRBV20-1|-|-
TGCAGTGCTAGGGACAAAAATGGATTCTCACCCCTCCACTTT
CSARDKNGFSPLHF
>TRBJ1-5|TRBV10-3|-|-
TGTGCCACCATGGGACAAGGACAGCCCCAGCATTTT
CATMGQGQPQHF
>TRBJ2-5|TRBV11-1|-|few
TGTGCCAGCAGCTTAGACAACCAGAACCAAGAGACCCAGTACTTC
CASSLDNQNQETQYF
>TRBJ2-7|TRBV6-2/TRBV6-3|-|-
TGTGCCAGCAGTTACTTGGGCGGGCCCTACTACGAGCAGTACTTC
CASSYLGGPYYEQYF
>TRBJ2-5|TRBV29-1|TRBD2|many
TGCAGCGCCGGGGACTACTCGACGGGAGAAGAGACCCAGTACTTC
CSAGDYSTGEETQYF
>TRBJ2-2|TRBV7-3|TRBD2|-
TGTGCCAGCAGCCGAATCAAGGGACTAGCCGGGGAGCTGTTTTTT
CASSRIKGLAGELFF